This T cell receptor beta chain was obtained from a study of blood T cell repertoires in COVID-19. Study-wide background: In each case, the material was cDNA or gDNA derived from T cells, B-cell-depleted T cells, or PBMCs.

Original processing methods: How many nucleated cells were present was estimated from reference gene primer amplification. Here immunoSEQ multiplex PCR was the method, and the copy in TCRdb shows in-frame clones only, minus some. For V, J and clone size, that table is used; D and trimming come from the DNA. The data show roughly 260,000 clones, around 89% seen once. The clonotype was recovered from a man aged 55-75 years who had recovered from COVID-19. The sequencing sample was made of peripheral blood.

CDR3: CASSSLSGGALIETQYF. The DNA for the CDR3 is TGTGCCAGCAGTTCCCTTAGCGGGGGGGCCCTTATCGAGACCCAGTACTTC. The chain has TRBV2 and TRBJ2-5, with 11 positions matching TRBD2. The CDR3 covers 17 residues. V lost 5 bases and J lost 5; bases outside the gene matches: 13. Germline V lookup: CDR1 SNHLY, CDR2 FYNNEI.